The clone carrying this TCR beta chain has a single count. From germline, CDR1 is SGHVS and CDR2 FQNEAQ. This CDR3 spans 12 amino acids. V shed 5 bases and J 6 bases; nucleotides not matched to a gene: 4. The assay was immunoSEQ multiplex PCR, and TCRdb's table has in-frame clones only and misses some. The sample has roughly 250,000 clones, about 90% seen once; the top ten hold 3% to 3.5%. This sample stems from a study of blood T cell repertoires in COVID-19. Study context: Nucleic acid was either cDNA or gDNA, and it came from T cells, B-cell-depleted T cells, or PBMCs.

Sample: PBMCs or T cells enriched from blood (not recorded which). The chain combines TRBV7-8 with TRBJ2-7, with 7 nucleotides matching TRBD1. The source of this sequence is a woman aged 40 to 50 who had been exposed to COVID-19. CDR3 residues: CASSPTGTEQYF. The DNA for the CDR3 is TGTGCCAGCAGCCCGACAGGGACCGAGCAGTACTTC.